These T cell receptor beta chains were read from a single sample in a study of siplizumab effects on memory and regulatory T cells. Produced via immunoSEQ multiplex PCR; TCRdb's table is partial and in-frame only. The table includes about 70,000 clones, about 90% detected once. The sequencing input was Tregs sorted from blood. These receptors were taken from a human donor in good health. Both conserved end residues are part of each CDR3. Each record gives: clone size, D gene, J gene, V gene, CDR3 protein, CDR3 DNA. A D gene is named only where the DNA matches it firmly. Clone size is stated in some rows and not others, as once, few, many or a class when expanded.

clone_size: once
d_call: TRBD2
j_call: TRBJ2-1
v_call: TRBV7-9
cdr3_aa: CASSALAGGNEQFF
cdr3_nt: TGTGCCAGCAGCGCTCTAGCGGGAGGGAATGAGCAGTTCTTC

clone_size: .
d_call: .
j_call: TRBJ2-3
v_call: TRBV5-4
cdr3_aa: CASSLDRLAQYF
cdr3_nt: TGTGCCAGCAGCTTGGATCGATTGGCGCAGTATTTT

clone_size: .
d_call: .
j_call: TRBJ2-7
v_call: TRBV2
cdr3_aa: CASSGEHYEQYF
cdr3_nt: TGTGCCAGCAGTGGAGAGCACTACGAGCAGTACTTC

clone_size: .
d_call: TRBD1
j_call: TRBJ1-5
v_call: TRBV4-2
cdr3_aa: CASSQNDRGQPQHF
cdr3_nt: TGTGCCAGCAGCCAAAACGACAGGGGGCAGCCCCAGCATTTT

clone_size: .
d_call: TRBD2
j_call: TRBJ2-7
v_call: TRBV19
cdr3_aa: CASRGLASYEQYF
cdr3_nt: TGTGCCAGTAGGGGACTAGCGAGCTACGAGCAGTACTTC

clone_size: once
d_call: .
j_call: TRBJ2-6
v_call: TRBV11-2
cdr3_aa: CASSLAPGYSGANVLTF
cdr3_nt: TGTGCCAGCAGCTTAGCCCCCGGGTATTCTGGGGCCAACGTCCTGACTTTC

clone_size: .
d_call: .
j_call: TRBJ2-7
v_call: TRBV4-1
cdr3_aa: CASSLRRGYEQYF
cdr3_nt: TGCGCCAGCAGCCTCCGGAGGGGCTACGAGCAGTACTTC

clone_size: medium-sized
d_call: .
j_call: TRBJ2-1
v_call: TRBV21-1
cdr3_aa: CASSKGLARNYNEQFF
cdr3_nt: TGTGCCAGCAGCAAGGGGTTAGCGAGAAATTACAATGAGCAGTTCTTC

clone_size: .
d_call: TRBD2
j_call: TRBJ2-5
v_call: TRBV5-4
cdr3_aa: CASSNSGLAGATQYF
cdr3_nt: TGTGCCAGCAGCAACTCGGGACTAGCGGGAGCGACCCAGTACTTC

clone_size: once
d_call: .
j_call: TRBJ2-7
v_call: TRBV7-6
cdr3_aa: CASSLVQGLDEQYF
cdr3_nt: TGTGCCAGCAGCTTAGTCCAGGGTCTAGACGAGCAGTACTTC

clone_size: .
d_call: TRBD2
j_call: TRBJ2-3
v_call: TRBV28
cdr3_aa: CASSFAGLAGGIDTQYF
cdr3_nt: TGTGCCAGCAGTTTCGCGGGACTAGCGGGAGGTATAGATACGCAGTATTTT

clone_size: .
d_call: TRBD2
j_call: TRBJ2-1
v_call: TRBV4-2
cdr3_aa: CASSQDRASGRNEQFF
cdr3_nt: TGTGCCAGCAGCCAAGATCGGGCTAGCGGGAGGAATGAGCAGTTCTTC

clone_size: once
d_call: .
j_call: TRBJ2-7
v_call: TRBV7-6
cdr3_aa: CASSLALGGGQYF
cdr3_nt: TGTGCCAGCAGCTTAGCGTTGGGGGGTGGGCAGTACTTC

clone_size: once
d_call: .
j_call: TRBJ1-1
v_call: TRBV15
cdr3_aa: CATSAPPLNTEAFF
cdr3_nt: TGTGCCACCAGCGCCCCTCCCTTGAACACTGAAGCTTTCTTT

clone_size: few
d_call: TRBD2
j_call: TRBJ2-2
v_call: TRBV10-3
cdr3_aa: CAISEYLAGNTGELFF
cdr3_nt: TGTGCCATCAGTGAGTACCTAGCGGGGAACACCGGGGAGCTGTTTTTT

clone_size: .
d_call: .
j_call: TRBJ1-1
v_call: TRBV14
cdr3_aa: CASSQEVLLRAFF
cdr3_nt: TGTGCCAGCAGCCAAGAGGTCCTATTGCGAGCTTTCTTT

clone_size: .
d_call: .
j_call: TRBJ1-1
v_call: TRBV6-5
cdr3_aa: CASSIDIQAFF
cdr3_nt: TGTGCCAGCAGCATAGACATACAAGCTTTCTTT

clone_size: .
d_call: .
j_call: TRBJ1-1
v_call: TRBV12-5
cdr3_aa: CASGFKGSGVTEAFF
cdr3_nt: TGTGCTAGTGGTTTTAAGGGCTCCGGCGTGACTGAAGCTTTCTTT

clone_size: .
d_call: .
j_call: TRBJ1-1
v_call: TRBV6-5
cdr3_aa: CASSHEGSLWTEAFF
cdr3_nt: TGTGCCAGCAGTCACGAGGGAAGTCTTTGGACTGAAGCTTTCTTT

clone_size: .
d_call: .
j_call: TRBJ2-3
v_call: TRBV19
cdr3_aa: CASSPQRIAEISTDTQYF
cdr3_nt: TGTGCCAGTAGCCCCCAACGGATAGCGGAGATTAGCACAGATACGCAGTATTTT

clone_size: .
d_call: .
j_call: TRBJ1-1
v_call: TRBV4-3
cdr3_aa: CASSQDFGPNTEAFF
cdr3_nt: TGCGCCAGCAGCCAAGATTTTGGACCTAACACTGAAGCTTTCTTT

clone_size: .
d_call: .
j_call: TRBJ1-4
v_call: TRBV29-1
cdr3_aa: CSVDVSGTNEKLFF
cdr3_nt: TGCAGCGTTGATGTCTCTGGGACTAATGAAAAACTGTTTTTT

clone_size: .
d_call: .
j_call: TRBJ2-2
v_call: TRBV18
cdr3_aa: CASSPNLVVGNTGELFF
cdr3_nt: TGTGCCAGCTCACCGAATCTTGTAGTCGGGAACACCGGGGAGCTGTTTTTT

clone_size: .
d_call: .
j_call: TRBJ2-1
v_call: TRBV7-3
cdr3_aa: CASSPMARNEQFF
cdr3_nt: TGTGCCAGCAGCCCAATGGCGAGGAATGAGCAGTTCTTC

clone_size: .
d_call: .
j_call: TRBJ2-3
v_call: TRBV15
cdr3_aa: CATSRRGRRATDTQYF
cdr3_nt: TGTGCCACCAGCCGGAGAGGAAGGCGGGCCACAGATACGCAGTATTTT

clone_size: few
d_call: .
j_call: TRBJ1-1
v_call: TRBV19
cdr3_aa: CAPQAQGGYTEAFF
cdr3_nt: TGTGCGCCCCAAGCTCAGGGCGGGTACACTGAAGCTTTCTTT

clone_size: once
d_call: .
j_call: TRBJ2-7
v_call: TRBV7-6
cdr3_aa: CASSLYGGTFAEQYF
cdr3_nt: TGTGCCAGCAGCTTATACGGCGGGACCTTCGCCGAGCAGTACTTC

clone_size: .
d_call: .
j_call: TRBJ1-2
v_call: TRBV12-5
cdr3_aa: CASGFAPMGGYTF
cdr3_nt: TGTGCTAGTGGTTTCGCCCCCATGGGGGGCTACACCTTC

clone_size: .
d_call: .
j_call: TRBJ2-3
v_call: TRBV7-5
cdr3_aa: CARSLVGTPLTDTQYF
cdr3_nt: TGTGCCAGAAGCTTAGTTGGAACGCCACTCACAGATACGCAGTATTTT

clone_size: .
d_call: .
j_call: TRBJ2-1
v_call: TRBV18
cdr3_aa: CASSFLRDSNEQFF
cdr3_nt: TGTGCCAGCTCCTTCCTCCGGGATTCCAATGAGCAGTTCTTC

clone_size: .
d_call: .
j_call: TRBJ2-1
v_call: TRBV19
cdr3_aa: CASSIDRGSYNEQFF
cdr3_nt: TGTGCCAGTAGTATAGATCGGGGGTCCTACAATGAGCAGTTCTTC

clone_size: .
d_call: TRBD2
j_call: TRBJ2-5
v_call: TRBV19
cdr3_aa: CASSSWTSGSQETQYF
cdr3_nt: TGTGCCAGTAGTTCGTGGACTAGCGGGTCCCAAGAGACCCAGTACTTC

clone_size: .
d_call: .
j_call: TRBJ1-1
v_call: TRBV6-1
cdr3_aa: CASRPRTLIGTEAFF
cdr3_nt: TGTGCCAGCAGACCGCGGACGTTGATTGGCACTGAAGCTTTCTTT

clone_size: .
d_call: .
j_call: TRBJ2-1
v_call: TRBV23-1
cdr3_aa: CASTIIPGDEQFF
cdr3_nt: TGCGCCAGCACCATCATCCCGGGGGATGAGCAGTTCTTC

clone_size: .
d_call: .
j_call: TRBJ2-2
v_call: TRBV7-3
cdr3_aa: CASSIQVQSGELFF
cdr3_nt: TGTGCCAGCAGCATACAGGTCCAATCCGGGGAGCTGTTTTTT

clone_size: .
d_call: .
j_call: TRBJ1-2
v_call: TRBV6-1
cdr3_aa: CASSRAKLGYTF
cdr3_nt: TGTGCCAGCTCCAGGGCCAAGCTTGGCTACACCTTC

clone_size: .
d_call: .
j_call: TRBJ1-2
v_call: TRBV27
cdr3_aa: CASSSQGTYGYTF
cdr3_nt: TGTGCCAGCAGCTCACAGGGTACCTATGGCTACACCTTC

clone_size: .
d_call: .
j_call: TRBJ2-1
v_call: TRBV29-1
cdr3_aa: CSATPGSYNEQFF
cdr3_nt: TGCAGCGCTACACCTGGGTCCTACAATGAGCAGTTCTTC

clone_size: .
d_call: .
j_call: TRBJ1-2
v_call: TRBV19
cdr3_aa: CASSIQSLDYGYTF
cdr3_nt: TGTGCCAGTAGTATTCAGAGTCTGGACTATGGCTACACCTTC

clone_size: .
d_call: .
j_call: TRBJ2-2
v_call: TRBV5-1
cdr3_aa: CASSVDTNTGELFF
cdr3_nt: TGCGCCAGCAGCGTGGACACAAACACCGGGGAGCTGTTTTTT

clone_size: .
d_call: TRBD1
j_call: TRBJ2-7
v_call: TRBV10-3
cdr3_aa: CAISGTGIYEQYF
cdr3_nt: TGTGCCATCTCAGGGACAGGGATTTACGAGCAGTACTTC

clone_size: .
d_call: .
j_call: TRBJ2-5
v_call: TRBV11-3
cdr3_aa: CASSLASWETQYF
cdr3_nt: TGTGCCAGCAGCTTAGCCTCCTGGGAGACCCAGTACTTC

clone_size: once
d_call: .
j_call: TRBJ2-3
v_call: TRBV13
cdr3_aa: CASSSTEWGTDTQYF
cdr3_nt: TGTGCCAGCAGCTCGACAGAGTGGGGCACAGATACGCAGTATTTT